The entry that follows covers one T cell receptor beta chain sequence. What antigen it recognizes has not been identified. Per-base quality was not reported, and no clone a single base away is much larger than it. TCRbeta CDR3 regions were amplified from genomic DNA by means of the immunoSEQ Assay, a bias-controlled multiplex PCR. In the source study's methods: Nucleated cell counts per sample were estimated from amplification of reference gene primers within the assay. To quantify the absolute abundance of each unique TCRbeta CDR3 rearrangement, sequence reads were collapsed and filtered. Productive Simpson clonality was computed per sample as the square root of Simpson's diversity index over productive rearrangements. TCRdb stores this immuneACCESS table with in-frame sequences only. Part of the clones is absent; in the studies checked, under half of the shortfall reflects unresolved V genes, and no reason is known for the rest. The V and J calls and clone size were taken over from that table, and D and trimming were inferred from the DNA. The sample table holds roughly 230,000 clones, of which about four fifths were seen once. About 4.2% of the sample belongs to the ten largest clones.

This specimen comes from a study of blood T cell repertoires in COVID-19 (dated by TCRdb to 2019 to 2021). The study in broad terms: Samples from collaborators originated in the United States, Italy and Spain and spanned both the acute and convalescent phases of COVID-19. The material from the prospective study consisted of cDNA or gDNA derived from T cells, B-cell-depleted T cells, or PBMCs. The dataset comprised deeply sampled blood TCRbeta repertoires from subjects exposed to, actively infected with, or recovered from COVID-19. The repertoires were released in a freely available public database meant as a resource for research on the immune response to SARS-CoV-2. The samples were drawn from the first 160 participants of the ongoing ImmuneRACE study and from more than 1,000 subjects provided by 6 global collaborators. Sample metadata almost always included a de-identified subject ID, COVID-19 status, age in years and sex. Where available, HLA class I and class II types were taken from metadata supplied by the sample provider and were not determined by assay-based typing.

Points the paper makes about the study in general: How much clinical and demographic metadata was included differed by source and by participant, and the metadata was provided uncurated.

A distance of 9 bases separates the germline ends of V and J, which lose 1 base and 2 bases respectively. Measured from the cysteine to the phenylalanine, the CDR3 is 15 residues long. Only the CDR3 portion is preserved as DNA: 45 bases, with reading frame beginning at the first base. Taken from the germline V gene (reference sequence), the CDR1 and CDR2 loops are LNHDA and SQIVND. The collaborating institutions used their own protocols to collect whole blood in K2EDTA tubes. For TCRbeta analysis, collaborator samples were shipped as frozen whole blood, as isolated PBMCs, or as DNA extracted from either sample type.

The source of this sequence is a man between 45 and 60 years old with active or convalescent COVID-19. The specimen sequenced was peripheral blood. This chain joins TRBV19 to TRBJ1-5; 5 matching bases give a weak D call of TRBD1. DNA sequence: TGTGCCAGTAGTATAGTTGGACACGGCAATCAGCCCCAGCATTTT. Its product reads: CASSIVGHGNQPQHF.